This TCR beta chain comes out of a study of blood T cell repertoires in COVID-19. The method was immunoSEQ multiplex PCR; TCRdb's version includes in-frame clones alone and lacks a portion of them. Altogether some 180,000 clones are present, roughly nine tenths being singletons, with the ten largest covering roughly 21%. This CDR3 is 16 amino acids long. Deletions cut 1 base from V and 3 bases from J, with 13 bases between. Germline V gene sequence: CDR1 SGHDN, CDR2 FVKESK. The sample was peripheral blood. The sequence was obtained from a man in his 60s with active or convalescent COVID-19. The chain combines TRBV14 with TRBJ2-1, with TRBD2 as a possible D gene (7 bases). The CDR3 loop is CASSQGRGGDYNEQFF. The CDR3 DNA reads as TGTGCCAGCAGCCAAGGGAGGGGGGGAGACTACAATGAGCAGTTCTTC.